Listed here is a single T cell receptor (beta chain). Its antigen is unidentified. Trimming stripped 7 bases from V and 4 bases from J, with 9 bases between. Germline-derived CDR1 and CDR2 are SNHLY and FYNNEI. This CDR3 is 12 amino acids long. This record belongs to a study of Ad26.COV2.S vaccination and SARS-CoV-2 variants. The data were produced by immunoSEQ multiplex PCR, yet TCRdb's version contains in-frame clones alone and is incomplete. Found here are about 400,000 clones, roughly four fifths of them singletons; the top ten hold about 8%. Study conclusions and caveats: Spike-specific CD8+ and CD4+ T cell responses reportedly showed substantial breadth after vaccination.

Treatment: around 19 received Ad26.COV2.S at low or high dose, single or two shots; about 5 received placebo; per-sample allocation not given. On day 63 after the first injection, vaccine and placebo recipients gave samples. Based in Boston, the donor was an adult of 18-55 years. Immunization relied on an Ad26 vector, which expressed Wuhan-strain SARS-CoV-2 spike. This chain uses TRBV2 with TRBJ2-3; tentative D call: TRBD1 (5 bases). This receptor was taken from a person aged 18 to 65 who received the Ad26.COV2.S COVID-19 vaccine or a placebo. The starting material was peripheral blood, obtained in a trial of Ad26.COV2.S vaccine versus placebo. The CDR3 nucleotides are TGTGCCAGCACTCAGGGCCCAGATACGCAGTATTTT. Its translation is CASTQGPDTQYF. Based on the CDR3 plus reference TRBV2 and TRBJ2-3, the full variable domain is EPEVTQTPSHQVTQMGQEVILRCVPISNHLYFYWYRQILGQKVEFLVSFYNNEISEKSEIFDDQFSVERPDGSNFTLKIRSTKLEDSAMYFCASTQGPDTQYFGPGTRLTVL.